One TCR beta chain is described in this entry. The sample belongs to a study of blood T cell repertoires in COVID-19. In the study overall: The samples span acute and convalescent COVID-19 from the United States, Italy and Spain. Nucleic acid was either cDNA or gDNA, and it came from T cells, B-cell-depleted T cells, or PBMCs.

Study processing details: How many nucleated cells were present was estimated from reference gene primer amplification. Only in-frame clones appear in the TCRdb table, and some are missing; sequencing was by immunoSEQ multiplex PCR. D and trimming were read from the DNA, whereas the V and J calls and clone size are those reported in that table. The data contain about 81,000 clones, roughly 82% of them singletons. CDR3 length: 13 residues. CDR1 SNHLY and CDR2 FYNNEI come from the germline V gene. Trimming cost V 5 bases and J 8 bases, with 12 bases left between them. The TCR sequence derives from a human donor in a cohort sampled during active COVID-19. The source material was peripheral blood. The chain couples TRBV2 to TRBJ1-4; D gene ambiguous. The CDR3 DNA is TGTGCCAGCAGTAAGAACGGAGGGGAAAAACTGTTTTTT. Translating it yields CASSKNGGEKLFF.